These T cell receptor beta chains were read from a single sample in a study of T cell repertoires in cytomegalovirus infection. MiXCR was run by TCRdb on the reads, yielding one entry per CDR3 protein. In the table there are 830,000 or so distinct CDR3 sequences, approximately 29% of which are singletons. Which antigens these TCRs recognize remains unknown. The sequencing here drew on cultured CD8+ T cells from PBMCs, taken from culture after CMV antigen stimulation. The receptors come from a human donor in good health (CMV status not recorded). Some clones in this sample may be carry-over from other donors' samples. CDR3s leave out the opening cysteine and the closing phenylalanine or tryptophan. The order of the fields is V gene, J gene, CDR3 protein.

TRBV12-3/TRBV12-4	TRBJ2-5	ASSLGYGGLSETQY
TRBV5-6	TRBJ1-1	ASSLGVRGAF
TRBV7-9	TRBJ2-2	ASSLEGRLAGDLDTGELF
TRBV7-2	TRBJ2-5	ASSAPGGRLKETQY
TRBV27	TRBJ1-5	ASSLSPGGPGRPQH
TRBV27	TRBJ2-4	ASSPTRGGGNIQY
TRBV15	TRBJ1-5	ATSRDYRGLGGSNQPQH
TRBV9	TRBJ2-5	ASRRSGGASETQY
TRBV12-3/TRBV12-4	TRBJ2-2	ASSYSGTRYDTGELF
TRBV7-9	TRBJ1-5	ASSTIGMGDQPQH
TRBV14	TRBJ1-3	ASSQDVRNRGNTIY
TRBV7-8	TRBJ2-3	ASSSPLRRASTDTQY
TRBV6-1	TRBJ2-3	ASSYPPPQY
TRBV7-9	TRBJ2-1	ASTLGRSSYNEQF
TRBV9	TRBJ1-2	ASSHGETNYGYT
TRBV29-1	TRBJ1-5	SVEDDEGDQPQH
TRBV6-6	TRBJ1-1	ASSLRGGVNTEAF
TRBV27	TRBJ2-3	ASSLLRTSGVRDTQY
TRBV4-2	TRBJ1-1	ASSQDQSGDTEAF
TRBV5-6	TRBJ1-5	ASSFTGLNQPQH
TRBV5-1	TRBJ2-5	ASSLPGSAPETQY
TRBV12-3/TRBV12-4	TRBJ2-7	ASSLSAGSSYEQY
TRBV18	TRBJ1-1	ASSPRDRGHHTEAF
TRBV4-3	TRBJ2-1	ASSQGLLNEQF
TRBV11-1	TRBJ2-1	ASSYGQVISNEQF
TRBV19	TRBJ2-1	ASSIGGSAYNEQF
TRBV5-8	TRBJ1-5	ASSLPGTGVH
TRBV7-4	TRBJ2-2	ASSLDRVKENTGELF
TRBV13	TRBJ1-1	ASSLSYRVGSEAF
TRBV12-5	TRBJ1-2	ASGMTGTYGYT
TRBV15	TRBJ2-6	ATSRLGPVVSGANVLT
TRBV7-3	TRBJ2-5	ASSPIGGAGETQY
TRBV5-6	TRBJ1-1	ASRAPGTWNTEAF
TRBV6-1	TRBJ2-5	ASSETTGALVLETQY
TRBV6-5	TRBJ2-1	ASSYTGQGAKKSYNEQF
TRBV5-6	TRBJ2-7	ATGQGAYEQY
TRBV2	TRBJ2-3	ASLGVFMTDFSTDTQY
TRBV4-2	TRBJ2-3	ASSQEEAGGFTDTQY
TRBV5-6	TRBJ1-3	ASSSGTSSGNTIY
TRBV4-1	TRBJ2-7	ASSQERSSYKQY
TRBV7-8	TRBJ1-1	ASTFQGFTEAF
TRBV25-1	TRBJ1-2	ASSALRDRAKDGYT
TRBV5-1	TRBJ1-1	ASTQGQGGTEAF
TRBV6-1	TRBJ1-6	ASSELQGAVDSPLH